This TCR beta chain was recorded in a study of blood T cell repertoires in COVID-19. The wider study: T cells, B-cell-depleted T cells, or PBMCs supplied cDNA or gDNA.

Per germline, CDR1 MNHEY and CDR2 SVGEGT. The V end was cut by 3 bases, the J end by 6 bases, with 6 bases between. The CDR3 contains 11 residues. Sequencing used immunoSEQ multiplex PCR; TCRdb keeps in-frame clones, though not all of them. The table records tens of thousands of clones, more than 75% of them present only once. The origin of this receptor is an older man with acute or convalescent COVID-19. The sequenced sample was peripheral blood. The rearrangement links TRBV6-2 or TRBV6-3 to TRBJ2-7; a weak D match, TRBD2 (5 bases). CDR3 sequence reads: CASSYRGEQYF. The CDR3 region has the DNA TGTGCCAGCAGTTATCGGGGCGAGCAGTACTTC.